Listed below are T cell receptor beta chains from one sample, sequenced in a study of blood T cell repertoires in COVID-19. Repertoires were generated with immunoSEQ multiplex PCR, while TCRdb's copy carries only in-frame clones and drops some. The sample includes about 58,000 clones, more than 75% of them seen just once. Sequencing was done on a sample of peripheral blood. These receptor sequences come from a human donor with active COVID-19. The donor label of this sample is uncertain. Both conserved end residues are part of each CDR3. Fields, in order: clone size, J gene, V gene, D gene, CDR3 protein, CDR3 DNA. D genes are given only for firm matches. Only some rows state a clone size, as once, few, many or a class for expanded clones.

>NA|TRBJ2-7|TRBV3-1/TRBV3-2|TRBD2
CASSVLAGAYEQYF
TGTGCCAGCAGTGTCCTAGCGGGGGCCTACGAGCAGTACTTC
>once|TRBJ1-1|TRBV5-1|TRBD1
CASSSPGTGRTEAFF
TGCGCCAGCAGCTCCCCCGGGACAGGGAGGACTGAAGCTTTCTTT
>NA|TRBJ2-5|TRBV2|NA
CASRVGTWETQYF
TGTGCCAGCAGGGTGGGGACATGGGAGACCCAGTACTTC
>NA|TRBJ2-3|TRBV7-7|TRBD2
CASSPVPSGWDTQYF
TGTGCTAGCAGCCCAGTCCCTAGCGGGTGGGATACGCAGTATTTT
>NA|TRBJ2-5|TRBV2|NA
CASSAWTVQETQYF
TGTGCCAGCAGCGCTTGGACTGTTCAAGAGACCCAGTACTTC
>NA|TRBJ2-7|TRBV3-1/TRBV3-2|TRBD2
CASLGGSGAEQYF
TGTGCCAGCTTGGGGGGTAGCGGGGCCGAGCAGTACTTC
>NA|TRBJ1-2|TRBV2|NA
CASSVVYGYTF
TGTGCCAGCAGTGTAGTCTATGGCTACACCTTC
>once|TRBJ2-1|TRBV5-1|TRBD2
CASRPYGLAGVDEQFF
TGCGCCAGCAGACCCTACGGACTAGCGGGGGTCGATGAGCAGTTCTTC
>NA|TRBJ1-5|TRBV6-4|TRBD1
CASDRAKQPQHF
TGTGCCAGTGACAGGGCCAAGCAGCCCCAGCATTTT
>once|TRBJ2-7|TRBV27|TRBD1
CASSFLIAGQGFYEQYF
TGTGCCAGCAGTTTTCTGATCGCGGGACAGGGATTCTACGAGCAGTACTTC
>NA|TRBJ1-2|TRBV29-1|NA
CSVAGGGYTF
TGCAGCGTTGCTGGGGGGGGCTACACCTTC
>NA|TRBJ2-7|TRBV27|TRBD2
CATRPSGGGEQYF
TGTGCCACACGGCCTAGCGGGGGCGGCGAGCAGTACTTC
>NA|TRBJ1-2|TRBV27|TRBD1
CASSPHRDRFFGGYTF
TGTGCCAGCAGCCCGCATAGGGACAGGTTCTTCGGTGGCTACACCTTC
>NA|TRBJ2-7|TRBV3-1/TRBV3-2|NA
CASSLGRGVYEQYF
TGTGCCAGCAGTCTAGGGCGGGGTGTCTACGAGCAGTACTTC
>NA|TRBJ1-5|TRBV5-5|NA
CASSLAPGSNQPQHF
TGTGCCAGCAGCTTGGCACCCGGTAGCAATCAGCCCCAGCATTTT
>once|TRBJ1-3|TRBV28|NA
CASSSAGPSSGNTIYF
TGTGCCAGCAGTTCCGCGGGACCGAGCTCTGGAAACACCATATATTTT
>NA|TRBJ1-2|TRBV27|TRBD1
CASSTGGFGYTF
TGTGCCAGCAGTACAGGGGGCTTTGGCTACACCTTC
>NA|TRBJ1-2|TRBV4-1|TRBD1
CASSQLDRGTGYTF
TGCGCCAGCAGCCAACTAGACAGGGGAACTGGCTACACCTTC
>NA|TRBJ2-1|TRBV6-6|TRBD2
CASRPPGTRGPDEQFF
TGTGCCAGCAGGCCCCCCGGGACTAGGGGACCGGATGAGCAGTTCTTC
>NA|TRBJ2-1|TRBV24-1|TRBD2
CATSGALWSGRISEQFF
TGTGCCACCAGTGGGGCCCTATGGAGCGGGAGGATCAGTGAGCAGTTCTTC
>NA|TRBJ2-5|TRBV5-1|NA
CASSFAGPNKTQYF
TGCGCCAGCAGCTTTGCAGGTCCTAACAAGACCCAGTACTTC
>NA|TRBJ2-1|TRBV7-9|NA
CASSFSSAYNEQFF
TGTGCCAGCAGCTTTTCTAGCGCCTACAATGAGCAGTTCTTC
>NA|TRBJ1-1|TRBV4-1|TRBD1
CASSQPRQGMNTEAFF
TGCGCCAGCAGCCAACCAAGACAGGGCATGAACACTGAAGCTTTCTTT
>NA|TRBJ1-5|TRBV12-5|NA
CASAGGSQPQHF
TGTGCTAGCGCGGGGGGCAGTCAGCCCCAGCATTTT
>NA|TRBJ1-4|TRBV18|NA
CASSRETNEKLFF
TGTGCCAGCTCGCGAGAAACTAATGAAAAACTGTTTTTT
>NA|TRBJ1-1|TRBV6-5|NA
CASSYREDRFEAFF
TGTGCCAGCAGTTACCGCGAAGACAGGTTTGAAGCTTTCTTT
>NA|TRBJ1-1|TRBV14|NA
CASSPGARTEAFF
TGTGCCAGCAGCCCAGGGGCGCGCACTGAAGCTTTCTTT
>NA|TRBJ2-3|TRBV10-3|TRBD2
CAISGGLGDSTDTQYF
TGTGCCATCAGTGGGGGACTAGGGGATAGCACAGATACGCAGTATTTT
>NA|TRBJ1-1|TRBV5-1|NA
CASSLAGSTEAFF
TGCGCCAGCAGCTTGGCGGGGTCTACTGAAGCTTTCTTT
>NA|TRBJ2-7|TRBV6-2/TRBV6-3|NA
CASSPQLEYEQYF
TGTGCCAGCAGTCCCCAGCTGGAGTACGAGCAGTACTTC
>NA|TRBJ2-5|TRBV18|TRBD1
CASSHIPGGETQYF
TGTGCCAGCTCTCACATACCAGGGGGAGAGACCCAGTACTTC
>NA|TRBJ2-1|TRBV7-2|TRBD2
CASSIAGVVRNEQFF
TGTGCCAGCAGCATAGCGGGAGTGGTTAGAAATGAGCAGTTCTTC
>once|TRBJ2-2|TRBV2|NA
CASSGPERGELFF
TGTGCCAGCAGTGGGCCCGAGCGGGGGGAGCTGTTTTTT
>NA|TRBJ1-1|TRBV18|TRBD1
CASSPRQGQVAEAFF
TGTGCCAGCTCACCGCGACAGGGGCAGGTTGCTGAAGCTTTCTTT
>NA|TRBJ2-1|TRBV15|TRBD2
CATSRGGSGNEQFF
TGTGCCACCAGCAGAGGCGGGAGCGGAAATGAGCAGTTCTTC
>NA|TRBJ1-5|TRBV27|TRBD1
CASSPGTGLLNQPQHF
TGTGCCAGCAGTCCTGGGACAGGCCTTCTCAATCAGCCCCAGCATTTT
>NA|TRBJ2-7|TRBV12-3/TRBV12-4|NA
CASSVQTYYEQYF
TGTGCCAGCAGTGTCCAGACTTATTACGAGCAGTACTTC
>NA|TRBJ1-2|TRBV5-4|NA
CASSLRQGTGRDYGYTF
TGTGCCAGCAGCTTGCGGCAGGGGACCGGCCGTGACTATGGCTACACCTTC
>NA|TRBJ1-4|TRBV18|NA
CASSPRGPTNEKLFF
TGTGCCAGCTCACCACGCGGTCCAACTAATGAAAAACTGTTTTTT
>NA|TRBJ1-4|TRBV5-1|TRBD1
CASSFDRATNEKLFF
TGCGCCAGCAGCTTTGACAGGGCAACTAATGAAAAACTGTTTTTT
>NA|TRBJ2-4|TRBV5-4|TRBD1
CASSAGQGAKNIQYF
TGTGCCAGCAGCGCCGGACAGGGAGCCAAAAACATTCAGTACTTC
>NA|TRBJ2-2|TRBV6-1|TRBD1
CASSDGRQGVDTGELFF
TGTGCCAGCAGTGACGGAAGACAGGGTGTCGACACCGGGGAGCTGTTTTTT
>NA|TRBJ1-4|TRBV4-3|NA
CASSQDREATNEKLFF
TGCGCCAGCAGCCAAGACAGGGAGGCAACTAATGAAAAACTGTTTTTT
>NA|TRBJ2-7|TRBV3-1/TRBV3-2|TRBD1
CASSPGQDYEQYF
TGTGCCAGCAGCCCCGGACAGGACTACGAGCAGTACTTC
>NA|TRBJ1-2|TRBV5-1|TRBD1
CASSQSSGTAYGYTF
TGCGCCAGCAGCCAGAGTTCCGGGACAGCTTATGGCTACACCTTC
>once|TRBJ2-7|TRBV5-1|TRBD2
CASSSGLAFSYEQYF
TGCGCCAGCAGCTCCGGACTAGCGTTTTCCTACGAGCAGTACTTC
>few|TRBJ1-5|TRBV5-8|TRBD1
CASSAGTGRRNQPQHF
TGTGCCAGCAGCGCGGGGACAGGGAGGCGCAATCAGCCCCAGCATTTT
>once|TRBJ2-1|TRBV7-6|NA
CASSRQTSSYNEQFF
TGTGCCAGCAGCCGACAAACGAGCTCCTACAATGAGCAGTTCTTC
>NA|TRBJ2-1|TRBV7-8|TRBD2
CASSTKPSGGAYEQFF
TGTGCCAGCAGCACCAAACCTAGCGGGGGGGCTTATGAGCAGTTCTTC
>NA|TRBJ2-7|TRBV7-9|NA
CASSLAGTSYEQYF
TGTGCCAGCAGCTTAGCAGGGACTTCCTACGAGCAGTACTTC
>NA|TRBJ2-1|TRBV14|TRBD2
CASSQATSGWYNEQFF
TGTGCCAGCAGCCAAGCGACTAGCGGGTGGTACAATGAGCAGTTCTTC
>NA|TRBJ1-3|TRBV4-2|NA
CASSQDSGPGNTIYF
TGTGCCAGCAGCCAAGACAGCGGGCCTGGAAACACCATATATTTT
>NA|TRBJ2-5|TRBV7-2|TRBD2
CASSSGLAGGQETQYF
TGTGCCAGCAGCTCGGGACTAGCGGGAGGGCAAGAGACCCAGTACTTC
>NA|TRBJ2-1|TRBV7-3|TRBD2
CASSFGAGGPGNEQFF
TGTGCCAGCAGCTTCGGAGCGGGAGGGCCGGGCAATGAGCAGTTCTTC
>NA|TRBJ1-1|TRBV15|NA
CATSRDPVNTEAFF
TGTGCCACCAGCAGAGATCCCGTAAACACTGAAGCTTTCTTT